Described below is a single TCR beta chain sequence and its context. The data were taken from a study of blood T cell repertoires in COVID-19. Across the study: The United States, Italy and Spain provided the acute and convalescent COVID-19 samples. T cells, B-cell-depleted T cells, or PBMCs provided the cDNA or gDNA that served as material.

Per the original data handling: Amplification with reference gene primers provided the estimates of nucleated cell counts. Using immunoSEQ multiplex PCR, the repertoire was profiled, and TCRdb retains in-frame clones only, with some absent. The V and J calls and clone size come from that table; D and trimming were worked out from the DNA. The sample has 250,000 to 300,000 clones; 70% to 90% are singletons. V shed 3 bases, J shed 4 bases, and the junction held 10 bases outside the gene matches. The CDR3 has 16 amino acids. The germline V gene has CDR1 SGHRS and CDR2 YFSETQ. The chain carries TRBV5-1 and TRBJ1-1; 9 bases fit TRBD1. Sample: peripheral blood. The clonotype was recovered from a woman aged 40-49 years with acute or convalescent COVID-19. Here the CDR3 reads CASSYGDRVVGTEAFF. The CDR3 DNA reads TGCGCCAGCAGCTACGGGGACAGGGTGGTGGGCACTGAAGCTTTCTTT.